Following are 9 T cell receptor beta chains from one sample sequenced in a study of blood T cell repertoires in COVID-19. Assay: immunoSEQ multiplex PCR; the TCRdb copy retains only in-frame clones and omits some. The table records under 150,000 clones, around 84% of them present only once. Specimen: peripheral blood. These receptors were collected from a human donor in a cohort sampled during active COVID-19.

The chain recombines TRBV7-2 with TRBJ2-1; D is ambiguous. Germline V CDR1 and CDR2: SGHTA, FQGNSA. The CDR3 length is 14 residues. V dropped 1 base and J dropped 8 bases, with 12 bases sitting between them. DNA for the CDR3: TGTGCCAGCAGCTTAGAATCTTCGGTGTATGAGCAGTTCTTC. Translating gives CASSLESSVYEQFF.

This chain uses TRBV27 with TRBJ2-7; 7 bases are a match to TRBD1. CDR3 length: 15 residues. The V and J ends lost 7 bases and 0 bases, in that order; junction bases with no gene match: 9. CDR1 is MNHEY and CDR2 is SMNVEV in the germline V gene (reference sequence). CDR3 nucleotide sequence: TGTGCCAGCACCCTCCGGGACAGTAGCTCCTACGAGCAGTACTTC. This codes for CASTLRDSSSYEQYF.

The gene calls are TRBV19 and TRBJ1-2; TRBD1 aligns across 9 bases. This CDR3 comprises 14 residues. Germline-derived CDR1 and CDR2 are LNHDA and SQIVND (reference sequence). The V segment lost 3 bases and the J segment 6 bases; nucleotides outside the gene matches: 5. CDR3: CASSMDRGWDGYTF. The CDR3 DNA reads TGTGCCAGTAGTATGGACAGGGGATGGGATGGCTACACCTTC.

This chain links TRBV6-5 with TRBJ1-1, with TRBD1 identical over 7 bases. Trimming removed 7 bases from V and 3 bases from J; junction bases left unmatched: 5. In germline, CDR1 is MNHEY, CDR2 SVGAGI. The CDR3 loop spans 13 amino acids. CDR3 DNA: TGTGCCAGCATCGAGGGGGCCCACACTGAAGCTTTCTTT. This translates into CASIEGAHTEAFF.

The count of this clone is one. The V call is TRBV5-5, the J call TRBJ1-1, with D perhaps matching TRBD1 (6 bases). Looked up from germline, CDR1 is SGHKS and CDR2 is YYEKEE (reference sequence). There are 14 residues in the CDR3. Trimming removed 4 bases at V and 4 bases at J, with 14 bases between. CDR3 DNA sequence: TGTGCCAGCAGCCTGATACAGGGATCCACTGAAGCTTTCTTT. It yields the protein CASSLIQGSTEAFF.

This chain uses TRBV7-2 with TRBJ1-6, with D possibly matching TRBD1 (5 bases). Trimming removed 5 bases from V and 5 bases from J, with 13 bases in between. The CDR3 runs 15 residues. The V gene's germline CDR1 is SGHTA and CDR2 FQGNSA. The CDR3 is CASSLLGGDNSPLHF. As DNA, the CDR3 is TGTGCCAGCAGCCTCCTTGGGGGGGATAATTCACCCCTCCACTTT.

V usage is TRBV5-4 and J usage is TRBJ2-7; 7 nucleotides agree with TRBD1. Trimming took 1 base from V and 7 from J; bases not matched to a gene: 11. From germline, CDR1 is SGHNT and CDR2 YYREEE (reference sequence). The CDR3 is 15 residues long. CDR3 loop: CASSLPGQTRVEQYF. DNA for the CDR3: TGTGCCAGCAGCTTGCCGGGACAGACCCGGGTGGAGCAGTACTTC.

The CDR3 sequence: CASSSEALVTYF. The CDR3 DNA reads TGTGCCAGCAGCTCAGAGGCCCTGGTTACGTACTTC. The rearrangement uses TRBV13 and TRBJ2-7; D is ambiguous. The CDR3 spans 12 residues. V lost 4 bases and J 12 bases, leaving 16 bases between the germline ends. Germline V gives CDR1 PRHDT, CDR2 FYEKMQ (reference sequence).

The rearrangement links TRBV28 to TRBJ2-1; TRBD2 matches at 9 bases. The germline V gene has CDR1 MDHEN and CDR2 SYDVKM. The V segment lost 5 bases and the J segment 2 bases; nucleotides outside the gene matches: 10. The CDR3 is made up of 17 amino acids. The CDR3 DNA reads as TGTGCCAGCAGTCCGCAGAGCGGGGGGCAACCCTACAATGAGCAGTTCTTC. This gives the protein CASSPQSGGQPYNEQFF.